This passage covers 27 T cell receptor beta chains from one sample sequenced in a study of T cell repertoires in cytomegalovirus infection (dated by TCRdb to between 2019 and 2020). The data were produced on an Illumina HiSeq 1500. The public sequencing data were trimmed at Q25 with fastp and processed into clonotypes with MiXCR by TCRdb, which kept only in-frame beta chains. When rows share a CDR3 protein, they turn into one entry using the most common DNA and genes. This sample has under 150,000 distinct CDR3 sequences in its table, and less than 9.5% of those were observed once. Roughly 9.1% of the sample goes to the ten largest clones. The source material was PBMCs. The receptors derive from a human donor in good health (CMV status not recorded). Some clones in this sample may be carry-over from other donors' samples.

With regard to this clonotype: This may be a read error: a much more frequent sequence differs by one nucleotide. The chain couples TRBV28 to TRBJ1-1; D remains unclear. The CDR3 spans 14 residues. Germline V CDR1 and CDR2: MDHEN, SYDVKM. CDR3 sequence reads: CASSLNRLNTEASF. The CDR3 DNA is TGTGCCAGCAGTTTAAACCGGCTGAACACTGAAGCTTCCTTT.

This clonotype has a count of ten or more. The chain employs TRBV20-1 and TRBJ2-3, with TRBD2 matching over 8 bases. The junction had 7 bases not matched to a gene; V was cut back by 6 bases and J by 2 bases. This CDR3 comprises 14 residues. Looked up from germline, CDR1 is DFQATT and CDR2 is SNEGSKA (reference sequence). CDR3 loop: CSASGLVDTDTQYF. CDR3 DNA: TGCAGTGCCTCGGGACTAGTAGACACAGATACGCAGTATTTT.

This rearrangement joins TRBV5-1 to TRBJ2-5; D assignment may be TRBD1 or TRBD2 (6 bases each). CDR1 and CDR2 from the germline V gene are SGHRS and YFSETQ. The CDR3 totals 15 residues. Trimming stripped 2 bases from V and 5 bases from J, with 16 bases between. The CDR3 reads CASSLASGAGETQYF. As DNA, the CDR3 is TGCGCCAGCAGCTTAGCGTCGGGGGCCGGTGAGACCCAGTACTTC.

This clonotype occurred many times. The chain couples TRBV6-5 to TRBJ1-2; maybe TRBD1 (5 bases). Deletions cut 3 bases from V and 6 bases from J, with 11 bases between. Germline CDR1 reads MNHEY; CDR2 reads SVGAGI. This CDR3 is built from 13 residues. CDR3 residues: CASSYFEGNGYTF. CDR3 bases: TGTGCCAGCAGTTATTTTGAGGGGAATGGCTACACCTTC.

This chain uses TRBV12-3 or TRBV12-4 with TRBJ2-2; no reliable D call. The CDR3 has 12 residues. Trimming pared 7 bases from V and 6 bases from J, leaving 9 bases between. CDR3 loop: CASTILAGELFF. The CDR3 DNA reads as TGTGCCAGCACGATCCTAGCCGGGGAGCTGTTTTTT.

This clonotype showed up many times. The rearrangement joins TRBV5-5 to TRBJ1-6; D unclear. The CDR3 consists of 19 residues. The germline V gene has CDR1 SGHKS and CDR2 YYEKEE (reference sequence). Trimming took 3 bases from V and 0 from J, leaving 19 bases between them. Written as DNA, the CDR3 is TGTGCCAGCAGCTATGAAAGGGCCGCCGGAAGCTCCTATAATTCACCCCTCCACTTT. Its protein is CASSYERAAGSSYNSPLHF.

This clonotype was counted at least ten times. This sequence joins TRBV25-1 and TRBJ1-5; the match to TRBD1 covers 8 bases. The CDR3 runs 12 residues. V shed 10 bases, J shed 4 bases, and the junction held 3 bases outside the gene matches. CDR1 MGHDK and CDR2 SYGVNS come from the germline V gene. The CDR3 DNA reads TGTGCCAACCACAGGGGGAATCAGCCCCAGCATTTT. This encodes CANHRGNQPQHF.

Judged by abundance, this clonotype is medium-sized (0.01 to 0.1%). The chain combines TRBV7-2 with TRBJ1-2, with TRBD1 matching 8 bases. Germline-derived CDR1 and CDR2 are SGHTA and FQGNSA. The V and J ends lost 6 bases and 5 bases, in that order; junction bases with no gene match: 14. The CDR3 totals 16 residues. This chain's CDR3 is CASSPGGGRIQYGYTF. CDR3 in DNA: TGTGCCAGCAGTCCAGGGGGCGGACGGATTCAGTATGGCTACACCTTC.

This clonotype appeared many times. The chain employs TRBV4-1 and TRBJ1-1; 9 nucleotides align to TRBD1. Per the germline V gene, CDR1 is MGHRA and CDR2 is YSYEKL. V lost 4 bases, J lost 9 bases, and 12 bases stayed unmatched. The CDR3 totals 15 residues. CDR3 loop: CASSPYPETGGKAFF. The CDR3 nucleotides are TGCGCCAGCAGCCCATATCCTGAAACAGGGGGCAAAGCTTTCTTT.

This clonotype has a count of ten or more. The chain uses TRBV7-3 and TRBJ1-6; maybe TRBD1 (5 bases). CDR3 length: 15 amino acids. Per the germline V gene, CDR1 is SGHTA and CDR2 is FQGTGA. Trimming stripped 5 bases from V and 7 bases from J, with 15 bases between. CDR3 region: CASSELGGANSPLHF. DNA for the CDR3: TGTGCCAGCAGCGAACTCGGAGGGGCGAATTCACCCCTCCACTTT.

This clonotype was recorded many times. This CDR3 reads CASSLSDRGLNIQYF. CDR3 sequence (DNA): TGTGCCAGTAGCCTCAGCGACAGGGGTTTGAACATTCAGTACTTC. The J gene is TRBJ2-4, the V gene TRBV19; the match to TRBD1 covers 8 bases. V lost 6 bases, J lost 7 bases, and 11 bases stayed unmatched. The germline V gene encodes CDR1 LNHDA and CDR2 SQIVND (reference sequence). This CDR3 comprises 15 residues.

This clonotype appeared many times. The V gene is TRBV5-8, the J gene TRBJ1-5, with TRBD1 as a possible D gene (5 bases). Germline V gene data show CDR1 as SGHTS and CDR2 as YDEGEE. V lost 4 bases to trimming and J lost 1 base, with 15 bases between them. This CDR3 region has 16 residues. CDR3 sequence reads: CASSQEGRLSNQPQHF. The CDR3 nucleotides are TGTGCCAGCAGCCAAGAGGGACGGTTAAGCAATCAGCCCCAGCATTTT.

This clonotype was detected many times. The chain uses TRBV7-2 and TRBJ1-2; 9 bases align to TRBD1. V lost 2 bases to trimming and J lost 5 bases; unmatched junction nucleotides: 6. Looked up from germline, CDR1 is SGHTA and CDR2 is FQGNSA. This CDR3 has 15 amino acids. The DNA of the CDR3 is TGTGCCAGCAGCTTACAGGGACAGGGAGGTTATGGCTACACCTTC. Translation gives CASSLQGQGGYGYTF.

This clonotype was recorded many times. The CDR3 is CASTPGWGADEQYF. CDR3 coding DNA: TGTGCCAGCACCCCAGGCTGGGGGGCGGACGAGCAGTACTTC. V gene TRBV3-1 combines with J gene TRBJ2-7; either TRBD1 or TRBD2 may fit D (6 bases each). Trimming left V 7 bases short and J 5 bases short, with 18 bases between. CDR3 size: 14 residues. Germline V gene lookup returns CDR1 LGHDT and CDR2 YNNKEL (reference sequence).

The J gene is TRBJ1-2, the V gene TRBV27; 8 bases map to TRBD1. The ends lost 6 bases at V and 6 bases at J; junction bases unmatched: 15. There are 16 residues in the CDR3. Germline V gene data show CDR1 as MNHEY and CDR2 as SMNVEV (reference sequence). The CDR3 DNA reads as TGTGCCAGCAGCCCTAGGAGGGGGCCAGGGGGCAATGGCTACACCTTC. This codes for CASSPRRGPGGNGYTF.

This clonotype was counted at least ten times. The CDR3 DNA is TGTGCCAGCAGCTTGGCGCCTGCGGGGGCTCTCCAAGAGACCCAGTACTTC. Its translation is CASSLAPAGALQETQYF. The chain combines TRBV5-5 with TRBJ2-5; the D gene is possibly TRBD2 (7 bases). The CDR3 runs to 17 residues. Trimming removed 0 bases at V and 1 base at J, with 16 bases between. CDR1 is SGHKS and CDR2 is YYEKEE in the germline V gene (reference sequence).

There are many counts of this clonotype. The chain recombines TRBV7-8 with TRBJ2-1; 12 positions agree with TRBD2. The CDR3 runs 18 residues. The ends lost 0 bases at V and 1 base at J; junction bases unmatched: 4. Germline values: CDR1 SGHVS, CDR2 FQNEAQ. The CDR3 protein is CASSLAPSGGASYNEQFF. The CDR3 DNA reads TGTGCCAGCAGCTTAGCACCTAGCGGGGGGGCTTCCTACAATGAGCAGTTCTTC.

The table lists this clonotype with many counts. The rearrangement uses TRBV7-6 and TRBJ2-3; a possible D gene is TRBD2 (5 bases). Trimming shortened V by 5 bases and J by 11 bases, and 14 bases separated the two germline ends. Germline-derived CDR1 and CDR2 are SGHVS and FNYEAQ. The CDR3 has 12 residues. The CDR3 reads CASSPLMAGQYF. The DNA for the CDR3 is TGTGCCAGCAGCCCACTCATGGCGGGGCAGTATTTT.

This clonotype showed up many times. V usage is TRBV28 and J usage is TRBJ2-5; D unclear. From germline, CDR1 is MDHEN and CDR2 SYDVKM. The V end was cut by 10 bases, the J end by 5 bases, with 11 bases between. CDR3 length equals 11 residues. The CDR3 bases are TGTGCCACCTCACCTGGGGAGACCCAGTACTTC. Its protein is CATSPGETQYF.

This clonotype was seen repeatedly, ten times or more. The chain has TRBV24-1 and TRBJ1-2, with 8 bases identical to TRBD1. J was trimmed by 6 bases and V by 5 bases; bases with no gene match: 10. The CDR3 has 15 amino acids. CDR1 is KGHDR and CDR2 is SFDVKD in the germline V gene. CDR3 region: CATSGHTGGLDGYTF. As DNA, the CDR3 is TGTGCCACCAGTGGCCACACAGGGGGATTGGATGGCTACACCTTC.

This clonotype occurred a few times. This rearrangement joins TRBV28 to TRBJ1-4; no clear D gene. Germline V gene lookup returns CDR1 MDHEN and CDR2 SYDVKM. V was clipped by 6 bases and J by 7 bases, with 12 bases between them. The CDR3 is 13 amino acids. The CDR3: CASSPGRGEKLFF. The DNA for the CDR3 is TGTGCCAGCAGCCCCGGCAGAGGTGAAAAACTGTTTTTT.

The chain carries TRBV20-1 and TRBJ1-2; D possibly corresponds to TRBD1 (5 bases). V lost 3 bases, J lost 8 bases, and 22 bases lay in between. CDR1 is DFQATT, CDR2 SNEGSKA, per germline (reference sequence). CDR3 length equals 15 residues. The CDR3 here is CSASPSTVLSNGYTF. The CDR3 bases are TGCAGTGCTAGCCCGTCGACAGTACTGTCTAACGGCTACACCTTC.

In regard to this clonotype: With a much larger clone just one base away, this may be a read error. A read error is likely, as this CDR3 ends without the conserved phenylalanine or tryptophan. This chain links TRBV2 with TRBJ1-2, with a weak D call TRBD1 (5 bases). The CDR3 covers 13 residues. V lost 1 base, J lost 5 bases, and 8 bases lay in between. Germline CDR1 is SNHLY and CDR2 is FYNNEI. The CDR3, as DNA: TGTGCCAGCAGTGAAGAACAGGATTATGGCTACACCTCC. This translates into CASSEEQDYGYTS.

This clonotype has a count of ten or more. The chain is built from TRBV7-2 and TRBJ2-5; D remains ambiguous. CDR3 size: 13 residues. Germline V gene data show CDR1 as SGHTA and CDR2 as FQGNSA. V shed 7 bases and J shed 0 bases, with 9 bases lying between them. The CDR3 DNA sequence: TGTGCCAGCAAGCTGGTGTACCAAGAGACCCAGTACTTC. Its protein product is CASKLVYQETQYF.

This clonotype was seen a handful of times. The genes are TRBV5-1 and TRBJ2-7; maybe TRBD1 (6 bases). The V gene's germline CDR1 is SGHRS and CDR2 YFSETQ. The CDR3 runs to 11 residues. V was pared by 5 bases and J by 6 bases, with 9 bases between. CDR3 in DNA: TGCGCCAGCAGAGAGGGGGTCGAGCAGTACTTC. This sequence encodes CASREGVEQYF.

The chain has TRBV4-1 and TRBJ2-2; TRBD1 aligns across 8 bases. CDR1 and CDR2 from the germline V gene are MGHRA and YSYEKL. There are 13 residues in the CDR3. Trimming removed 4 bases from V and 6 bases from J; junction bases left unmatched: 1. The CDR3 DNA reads TGCGCCAGCAGCCTACAGGGGGCCGGGGAGCTGTTTTTT. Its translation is CASSLQGAGELFF.

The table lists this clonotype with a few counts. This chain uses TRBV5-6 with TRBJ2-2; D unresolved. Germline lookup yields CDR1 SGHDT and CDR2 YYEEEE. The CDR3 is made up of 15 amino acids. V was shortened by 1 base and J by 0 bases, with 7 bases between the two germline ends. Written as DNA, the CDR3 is TGTGCCAGCAGCTTGACTAACGCGAACACCGGGGAGCTGTTTTTT. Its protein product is CASSLTNANTGELFF.